The 32 T cell receptor beta chains below all came from one sample that was sequenced in a study of long-term antiretroviral therapy in people with HIV. Survey-level immunoSEQ v3.0 assays were run. This table comes from immunoSEQ multiplex PCR, and its TCRdb copy is limited to in-frame clones, with some not included. The repertoire holds 24,000 or so clones, with around 83% as singletons. The sequencing used unsorted PBMCs, collected 1.9 years after starting antiretroviral therapy. The receptors derive from a woman aged 25 to 39 with HIV.

The chain joins TRBV7-8 to TRBJ2-1; TRBD1 matches at 7 bases. CDR1 is SGHVS, CDR2 FQNEAQ, per germline. This CDR3 is 14 amino acids long. The V and J ends lost 10 bases and 5 bases, in that order; junction bases with no gene match: 11. As DNA, the CDR3 is TGTGCCACCAAAACGAGACAGGGCCACAATGAGCAGTTCTTC. Its protein product is CATKTRQGHNEQFF.

The J gene is TRBJ1-5, the V gene TRBV19; 7 bases match TRBD1. Trimming cost V 5 bases and J 7 bases; bases outside gene matches: 8. CDR1 is LNHDA and CDR2 is SQIVND in the germline V gene (reference sequence). CDR3 size: 14 residues. The CDR3 DNA is TGTGCCAGTAGTCAAGACAGGGCGGGCCAGCCCCAGCATTTT. Translating gives CASSQDRAGQPQHF.

The chain has TRBV5-1 and TRBJ2-5, with TRBD1 matching over 11 bases. Germline V CDR1 and CDR2: SGHRS, YFSETQ. The CDR3 extends over 15 amino acids. V was clipped by 3 bases and J by 1 base; unmatched bases: 2. The CDR3: CASSSGTGGQETQYF. The CDR3 region has the DNA TGCGCCAGCAGCTCCGGGACAGGGGGCCAAGAGACCCAGTACTTC.

The chain recombines TRBV7-9 with TRBJ1-2; tentatively, D is TRBD1 (6 bases). Germline values: CDR1 SEHNR, CDR2 FQNEAQ (reference sequence). The CDR3 is 15 amino acids. Trimming pared 0 bases from V and 4 bases from J, leaving 12 bases between. This CDR3 reads CASSLAGLGGYGYTF. The CDR3 region has the DNA TGTGCCAGCAGCTTAGCGGGGTTAGGGGGCTATGGCTACACCTTC.

The chain combines TRBV15 with TRBJ2-7, with D perhaps TRBD1 (6 bases). The V gene lost 1 base and the J gene lost 5 bases, with 12 bases spanning the gap. The CDR3 spans 14 residues. Germline assignment: CDR1 LNHNV and CDR2 YYDKDF (reference sequence). In DNA, the CDR3 is TGTGCCACCAGCAGAGCAGGGGAGATCCACGAGCAGTACTTC. It yields the protein CATSRAGEIHEQYF.

The V call is TRBV18, the J call TRBJ1-2; 8 bases are shared with TRBD1. Trimming at V came to 0 bases and at J to 7 bases, leaving 7 bases not matched to a gene. Germline V gene lookup returns CDR1 KGHSH and CDR2 LQKENI. The CDR3 runs 15 residues. Here the CDR3 DNA reads TGTGCCAGCTCACCACCAGCGACAGGGGCCGGTGGCTACACCTTC. Its translation is CASSPPATGAGGYTF.

A few counts support this clone. The chain carries TRBV5-5 and TRBJ1-1, with D uncertain. Germline values: CDR1 SGHKS, CDR2 YYEKEE (reference sequence). V gave up 2 bases and J gave up 6 bases, with 8 bases separating them. The CDR3 consists of 12 residues. CDR3 protein: CASSLNTPEAFF. CDR3 nucleotide sequence: TGTGCCAGCAGCTTAAATACCCCTGAAGCTTTCTTT.

The V gene is TRBV5-1, the J gene TRBJ2-3; TRBD1 agrees at 8 bases. Germline loops: CDR1 SGHRS, CDR2 YFSETQ. The ends lost 4 bases at V and 4 bases at J; junction bases unmatched: 5. CDR3 size: 14 residues. CDR3 residues: CASSKDRVPDTQYF. The DNA for the CDR3 is TGCGCCAGCAGCAAGGACAGGGTCCCAGATACGCAGTATTTT.

The J gene is TRBJ1-1, the V gene TRBV5-1; D gene unclear. This CDR3 contains 15 residues. V lost 2 bases to trimming and J lost 2 bases, with 13 bases between them. Germline CDR1 reads SGHRS; CDR2 reads YFSETQ. The CDR3 coding sequence is TGCGCCAGCAGCTTCAGCCCCAAGTACAACACTGAAGCTTTCTTT. The encoded protein is CASSFSPKYNTEAFF.

J is TRBJ2-5 and V is TRBV19, with a tentative D call TRBD2 (6 bases). This CDR3 comprises 15 residues. Germline assignment: CDR1 LNHDA and CDR2 SQIVND (reference sequence). Trimming took off 5 bases at V and 0 bases at J, with 13 bases between the two ends. The CDR3, as DNA: TGTGCCAGTAGTCACTTGCTAGCGAACCAAGAGACCCAGTACTTC. Amino acid sequence: CASSHLLANQETQYF. Drawing the rest from reference TRBV19 and TRBJ2-5, the complete variable domain is DGGITQSPKYLFRKEGQNVTLSCEQNLNHDAMYWYRQDPGQGLRLIYYSQIVNDFQKGDIAEGYSVSREKKESFPLTVTSAQKNPTAFYLCASSHLLANQETQYFGPGTRLLVL.

This chain connects TRBV27 to TRBJ2-1, with D unresolved. Trimming left V 6 bases short and J 1 base short, with 13 bases between. The CDR3 is made up of 15 amino acids. The germline CDR1 and CDR2 sequences are MNHEY and SMNVEV (reference sequence). The CDR3, as DNA: TGTGCCAGCAGCCCAATCAACCCTTCCTACAATGAGCAGTTCTTC. It codes for CASSPINPSYNEQFF.

This chain uses TRBV29-1 with TRBJ2-7; 8 nucleotides align to TRBD2. The germline V gene encodes CDR1 SQVTM and CDR2 ANQGSEA. This CDR3 spans 16 amino acids. J lost 0 bases, V lost 4 bases, and 11 bases had no gene match. CDR3: CSVGVVAGLSSYEQYF. The DNA of the CDR3 is TGCAGCGTTGGAGTGGTAGCGGGGCTAAGCTCCTACGAGCAGTACTTC.

This sequence joins TRBV30 and TRBJ1-6; D is undetermined. Germline V lookup: CDR1 GTSNPN, CDR2 SVGIG (reference sequence). This CDR3 has 12 amino acids. The V and J ends lost 5 bases and 5 bases respectively, with 7 bases between them. The CDR3 bases are TGTGCCTGGTCGGTTAATAATTCACCCCTCCACTTT. Its translation is CAWSVNNSPLHF. The full variable domain, its missing parts supplied by reference TRBV30 and TRBJ1-6, is SQTIHQWPATLVQPVGSPLSLECTVEGTSNPNLYWYRQAAGRGLQLLFYSVGIGQISSEVPQNLSASRPQDRQFILSSKKLLLSDSGFYLCAWSVNNSPLHFGNGTRLTVT.

The rearrangement joins TRBV7-3 to TRBJ2-2; the match to TRBD2 covers 7 bases. Germline V CDR1 and CDR2: SGHTA, FQGTGA. The CDR3 contains 15 residues. V lost 7 bases, J lost 5 bases, and 10 bases stayed unmatched. The CDR3 spells CASTISGTTTGELFF. The CDR3 region has the DNA TGTGCCAGCACCATCAGCGGGACTACTACCGGGGAGCTGTTTTTT.

V is TRBV4-1 and J is TRBJ2-5; unclear D gene. Germline V gives CDR1 MGHRA, CDR2 YSYEKL. The CDR3 spans 15 residues. Trimming stripped 2 bases from V and 2 bases from J, with 12 bases between. The CDR3 protein is CASSQNKGPQETQYF. In DNA form, the CDR3 reads TGCGCCAGCAGCCAAAATAAAGGACCACAAGAGACCCAGTACTTC.

The chain recombines TRBV6-5 with TRBJ1-2; tentative D call: TRBD1 (5 bases). V was cut by 6 bases and J by 4 bases, with 18 bases left in between. The CDR3 covers 15 residues. The germline V gene has CDR1 MNHEY and CDR2 SVGAGI. CDR3 DNA: TGTGCCAGCAGCCTCGCAAAAGACAGAGGCTATGGCTACACCTTC. It specifies CASSLAKDRGYGYTF.

The rearrangement links TRBV10-3 to TRBJ2-5; D perhaps matches TRBD2 (6 bases). Trimming took 0 bases from V and 5 from J, leaving 7 bases between them. Germline V gene lookup returns CDR1 ENHRY and CDR2 SYGVKD. The CDR3 length is 13 residues. The CDR3 region has the DNA TGTGCCATCAGTGAGTCTCGGGGGGAGACCCAGTACTTC. It specifies CAISESRGETQYF.

The chain employs TRBV19 and TRBJ2-3, with D perhaps matching TRBD1 or TRBD2 (6 bases each). The CDR3 extends over 15 amino acids. V was cut by 2 bases and J by 4 bases, with 13 bases left in between. Germline CDR1 LNHDA, CDR2 SQIVND (reference sequence). DNA for the CDR3: TGTGCCAGTAGTATACGAGGAGGGGGGCCAGATACGCAGTATTTT. Encoded protein: CASSIRGGGPDTQYF.

The V gene is TRBV19, the J gene TRBJ2-1, with D tentatively TRBD1 (6 bases). The CDR3 is made up of 15 amino acids. In germline, CDR1 is LNHDA, CDR2 SQIVND (reference sequence). Trimming removed 5 bases at V and 2 bases at J, with 13 bases between. The DNA for the CDR3 is TGTGCCAGTAGTGCCGGACAGTCGACCTACAATGAGCAGTTCTTC. It yields the protein CASSAGQSTYNEQFF. Together with reference TRBV19 and TRBJ2-1, the CDR3 gives the full variable domain: DGGITQSPKYLFRKEGQNVTLSCEQNLNHDAMYWYRQDPGQGLRLIYYSQIVNDFQKGDIAEGYSVSREKKESFPLTVTSAQKNPTAFYLCASSAGQSTYNEQFFGPGTRLTVL.

The rearrangement uses TRBV7-9 and TRBJ1-2; D is ambiguous. Per germline, CDR1 SEHNR and CDR2 FQNEAQ (reference sequence). Trimming pared 5 bases from V and 4 bases from J, leaving 14 bases between. This CDR3 is built from 14 residues. The CDR3 DNA reads TGTGCCAGCAGCCAGCCTCCGATCCTCTATGGCTACACCTTC. Translated: CASSQPPILYGYTF.

The chain joins TRBV6-6 to TRBJ2-2, with D uncertain. CDR1 is MNHNY, CDR2 SVGAGI, per germline (reference sequence). This CDR3 spans 14 amino acids. Trimming took 6 bases from V and 6 from J, leaving 14 bases between them. CDR3 DNA sequence: TGTGCCAGCAGCCCCCCTAATCTACCCGGGGAGCTGTTTTTT. Protein: CASSPPNLPGELFF.

This chain uses TRBV5-4 with TRBJ2-3; no reliable D call. Trimming took 1 base from V and 6 from J, leaving 3 bases between them. Germline V gene lookup returns CDR1 SGHNT and CDR2 YYREEE (reference sequence). The CDR3 has 11 residues. CDR3 loop: CASSLLDTQYF. The CDR3 DNA reads TGTGCCAGCAGCTTGCTGGATACGCAGTATTTT.

The J gene is TRBJ2-5, the V gene TRBV12-5; 8 bases line up with TRBD2. CDR1 is LGHNT and CDR2 is FRNRAP in the germline V gene. The CDR3 is 19 residues long. Losses at the gene ends were 4 bases for V and 0 bases for J; bases not matched to a gene: 16. CDR3 residues: CASGYPSLGGGIYQETQYF. The DNA of the CDR3 is TGTGCTAGTGGTTACCCCTCCCTCGGGGGGGGGATATACCAAGAGACCCAGTACTTC.

V gene TRBV5-1 combines with J gene TRBJ2-2, with unresolved D. The CDR3 is 15 residues long. Per germline, CDR1 SGHRS and CDR2 YFSETQ. The V and J ends lost 2 bases and 1 base respectively, with 9 bases between them. The CDR3 is CASSLFRQNTGELFF. DNA of the CDR3: TGCGCCAGCAGCTTATTCCGACAGAACACCGGGGAGCTGTTTTTT.

The chain links TRBV7-2 to TRBJ2-5; no clear D. The CDR3 spans 14 residues. The V and J ends lost 0 bases and 7 bases respectively, with 12 bases between them. Germline V gene lookup returns CDR1 SGHTA and CDR2 FQGNSA. Here the CDR3 DNA reads TGTGCCAGCAGCTTAGCAGTTCTCCGAACGACCCAGTACTTC. Translated: CASSLAVLRTTQYF.

The chain is built from TRBV19 and TRBJ1-6; perhaps TRBD1 as D (5 bases). Germline values: CDR1 LNHDA, CDR2 SQIVND (reference sequence). V was trimmed by 3 bases and J by 7 bases, leaving 10 bases between them. This CDR3 is 14 amino acids long. CDR3 sequence (DNA): TGTGCCAGTAGTATTGGGGGTCTCAATTCACCCCTCCACTTT. Encoded protein: CASSIGGLNSPLHF.

The chain recombines TRBV11-3 with TRBJ2-7; 9 bases fit TRBD1. J was trimmed by 5 bases and V by 5 bases; bases with no gene match: 7. The germline V gene has CDR1 SGHNT and CDR2 YENEEA. The CDR3 is 14 amino acids. CDR3 sequence reads: CASSVNRGPDEQYV. The CDR3 nucleotides read TGTGCCAGCAGCGTCAACAGGGGGCCTGACGAGCAGTACGTC.

The chain combines TRBV6-5 with TRBJ1-1; no clear D. V lost 6 bases and J 0 bases, leaving 14 bases between the germline ends. The CDR3 consists of 15 residues. CDR1 is MNHEY, CDR2 SVGAGI, per germline. CDR3 in amino acids: CASRRSETLNTEAFF. In DNA, the CDR3 is TGTGCCAGCAGAAGGTCAGAAACTTTGAACACTGAAGCTTTCTTT.

This sequence joins TRBV18 and TRBJ1-3; weak D call: TRBD1 (5 bases). This CDR3 is built from 15 residues. The ends were cut back, 5 bases at V and 0 bases at J, with 11 bases in the middle. CDR1 is KGHSH, CDR2 LQKENI, per germline. The CDR3 DNA reads as TGTGCCAGCTCAGGAGGACACCCCTCTGGAAACACCATATATTTT. Protein product: CASSGGHPSGNTIYF.

The gene calls are TRBV7-3 and TRBJ2-2; D is undetermined. CDR3 length: 14 amino acids. The germline CDR1 and CDR2 sequences are SGHTA and FQGTGA. V lost 2 bases and J 7 bases, leaving 11 bases between the germline ends. The CDR3 sequence: CASSLSSAYGELFF. CDR3 sequence (DNA): TGTGCCAGCAGCTTATCTTCCGCGTACGGGGAGCTGTTTTTT. Together with reference TRBV7-3 and TRBJ2-2, the CDR3 gives the full variable domain: GAGVSQTPSNKVTEKGKYVELRCDPISGHTALYWYRQSLGQGPEFLIYFQGTGAADDSGLPNDRFFAVRPEGSVSTLKIQRTERGDSAVYLCASSLSSAYGELFFGEGSRLTVL.

This chain connects TRBV9 to TRBJ1-5, with 8 bases matching TRBD1. The CDR3 covers 16 residues. J lost 1 base, V lost 3 bases, and 6 bases had no gene match. The germline gives CDR1 SGDLS, CDR2 YYNGEE. The CDR3 sequence: CASSGGTGPSNQPQHF. For the CDR3, the DNA is TGTGCCAGCAGCGGGGGGACAGGTCCAAGCAATCAGCCCCAGCATTTT.

The chain links TRBV27 to TRBJ1-1; TRBD1 is a possible D gene (6 bases). The CDR3 is 11 amino acids. Trimming left V 5 bases short and J 8 bases short, with 9 bases between. Germline values: CDR1 MNHEY, CDR2 SMNVEV (reference sequence). The CDR3 nucleotides read TGTGCCAGCAGTCACGGACAGGAAGCTTTCTTT. It specifies CASSHGQEAFF.